This paragraph covers one TCR beta chain sequence. A single count supports this clonotype. Its antigen is unknown. Base qualities are not provided; no much larger clone lies one nucleotide away. One read is thin evidence. The data were taken from a study of CD8 T cells in Susac syndrome (dated by TCRdb to about 2019). Regarding the study in general: Repertoire sequencing was used to test whether CD8+ T cell activation and differentiation in Susac syndrome was antigen driven. Summary of the overall study and its limitations: The number of individuals in the TCR sequencing and HLA analysis was acknowledged as relatively small.

RNA was extracted using the RNeasy kit, and about 0.5 to 1 ug of the RNA was reverse transcribed with random hexamers. TCR beta CDR3 regions were amplified with the immunoSEQ multiplex PCR assay covering 54 Vbeta and 13 Jbeta segments. Bias from PCR amplification was corrected by using a synthetic template baseline for primer optimization and for computational correction. The authors' analysis ran thus. Reads were annotated to V, D and J genes per IMGT and analyzed with immunoSEQ Analyzer, keeping only productive sequences. Clonality was computed as one minus Shannon entropy normalized by log2 of the number of productive unique sequences. For each patient and control, public and private clones were evaluated within the 100 most prevalent clones. A clone was defined as Susac-specific if it was absent from the healthy and MS cohorts, from some 980 published viral clones and from other ImmuneACCESS disease sequences. TCRdb handled the public reads itself, with Q25 trimming in fastp and clone calling in MiXCR, and kept productive beta chains. Duplicate CDR3 protein sequences are folded into a single record with the most common DNA and genes. TCRdb, not the original authors, processed these V and J calls. Across this sample there are more than 200,000 distinct CDR3 sequences, with around 93% seen only once. Around 0.07% of the sample belongs to the ten largest clones.

V sheds 1 base and J sheds 6 bases, leaving 11 bases between their ends. The CDR3 has 13 amino acids, counting the end cysteine and phenylalanine. Only CDR3 DNA is held: 39 bases, read in frame from base 1. From the germline V gene, CDR1 is SGHDT and CDR2 is YYEEEE. Peripheral blood CD8+ and CD4+ T cells from healthy donors, Susac syndrome patients and multiple sclerosis patients were profiled by high-throughput TCR beta sequencing. The multiple sclerosis controls were treatment-naive patients who had stable or active relapsing-remitting disease and met the revised McDonald criteria. Bulk CD8+ and CD4+ T cells were purified by magnetic negative isolation, whereas CD8+ TEMRA cells were enriched by FACS. Blood was collected in EDTA tubes and processed within 24 hours, with PBMCs isolated through density gradient centrifugation. PBMCs intended for TCR sequencing were cryopreserved in liquid nitrogen and were subsequently thawed in a 37 degrees C water bath. Purity of sorted or isolated CD4+, CD8+ and CD8+ TEMRA cells was at least 90%.

Sequenced sample: CD4+ T cells from PBMCs. The source of this sequence is a human donor with multiple sclerosis. The chain joins TRBV5-6 to TRBJ2-7, with an unclear D gene assignment. The CDR3 in this case is CASSLSPSIEQYF. The nucleotide sequence reads as follows: TGTGCCAGCAGCTTGTCCCCGTCCATCGAGCAGTACTTC.